The 20 T cell receptor beta chains presented below share a single source sample, sequenced in a study of human T cells and chemical hapten exposure. The time point is: patch test 3, about 24 weeks after DPC sensitization. Treatment in this sample: therapeutic diphenylcyclopropenone sensitization with weekly scalp DPC. TCRdb called the RACE reads again in MiXCR, with one record for every CDR3 protein. Seen here are about 89,000 distinct CDR3 sequences, approximately 13% observed once, and the top ten hold 5.7%. The sample consisted of whole blood, taken in connection with sensitization to the hapten diphenylcyclopropenone (DPC). The receptors were gathered from a woman in her fifties or sixties with alopecia areata. Some clones in this sample may be carry-over from other donors' samples.

This clonotype has more than one count but fewer than ten. The chain joins TRBV7-9 to TRBJ1-6; no firm D call. The CDR3 has 12 amino acids. Germline V CDR1 and CDR2: SEHNR, FQNEAQ (reference sequence). Trimming shortened V by 6 bases and J by 9 bases, and 9 bases separated the two germline ends. The CDR3 nucleotides are TGTGCCAGCAGGCTAGAAGGTTCACCCCTCCACTTT. The encoded protein is CASRLEGSPLHF.

This chain links TRBV29-1 with TRBJ2-4; 7 bases map to TRBD2. This CDR3 spans 11 amino acids. CDR1 is SQVTM and CDR2 is ANQGSEA in the germline V gene. Unmatched junction bases numbered 4, after V lost 7 bases and J lost 7 bases. CDR3 in amino acids: CSATAGNIQYF. The CDR3 DNA sequence: TGCAGCGCCACAGCGGGGAACATTCAGTACTTC.

This clonotype was observed many times. The gene calls are TRBV29-1 and TRBJ1-1, with D possibly being TRBD1 (5 bases). Per the germline V gene, CDR1 is SQVTM and CDR2 is ANQGSEA. This CDR3 has 13 residues. Trimming took 8 bases from V and 5 from J, leaving 18 bases between them. CDR3 nucleotide sequence: TGCAGCATCGCTTCTGGGGGGAGGACTGAAGCTTTCTTT. It specifies CSIASGGRTEAFF.

This clonotype has only a few counts. The chain links TRBV7-2 to TRBJ1-1, with D unclear. CDR1 is SGHTA, CDR2 FQGNSA, per germline. This CDR3 spans 14 amino acids. Trimming left V 5 bases short and J 3 bases short, with 13 bases between. DNA of the CDR3: TGTGCCAGCAGCCTACTCCCGGCCGACACTGAAGCTTTCTTT. Amino acid sequence: CASSLLPADTEAFF.

The CDR3 bases are TGTGCCAGCAGCCCGACTAGCGGGAGATTCGGCACCGGGGAGCTGTTTTTT. It codes for CASSPTSGRFGTGELFF. V is TRBV7-2 and J is TRBJ2-2, with TRBD2 matching over 12 bases. Trimming cost V 5 bases and J 4 bases; bases outside gene matches: 8. CDR1 and CDR2 (germline): SGHTA, FQGNSA. This CDR3 has 17 amino acids.

Ten or more counts support this clonotype. The rearrangement joins TRBV20-1 to TRBJ1-6; D perhaps matches TRBD1 (5 bases). V dropped 3 bases and J dropped 0 bases, with 12 bases sitting between them. The CDR3 runs to 16 residues. The germline V gene has CDR1 DFQATT and CDR2 SNEGSKA (reference sequence). CDR3 nucleotides: TGCAGTGCTAGGGACATCCAAAGCTCCTATAATTCACCCCTCCACTTT. As protein: CSARDIQSSYNSPLHF.

The rearrangement joins TRBV11-2 to TRBJ2-2; D possibly uses TRBD1 or TRBD2 (5 bases each). Trimming cost V 3 bases and J 4 bases, with 12 bases left between them. The CDR3 extends over 15 amino acids. The germline V gene encodes CDR1 SGHAT and CDR2 FQNNGV. The CDR3 sequence is CASSFPRGGTGELFF. In nucleotides, the CDR3 is TGTGCCAGCAGCTTCCCGAGGGGCGGCACCGGGGAGCTGTTTTTT. Complete variable domain (other parts from reference TRBV11-2 and TRBJ2-2): EAGVAQSPRYKIIEKRQSVAFWCNPISGHATLYWYQQILGQGPKLLIQFQNNGVVDDSQLPKDRFSAERLKGVDSTLKIQPAKLEDSAVYLCASSFPRGGTGELFFGEGSRLTVL.

This rearrangement joins TRBV7-2 to TRBJ2-3; 8 nucleotides match TRBD1. Trimming took 5 bases from V and 4 from J; bases not matched to a gene: 8. The CDR3 covers 15 residues. In germline, CDR1 is SGHTA, CDR2 FQGNSA. Here the CDR3 reads CASSPQTRGPDTQYF. The CDR3 DNA reads TGTGCCAGCAGCCCCCAGACCAGGGGGCCAGATACGCAGTATTTT.

This chain uses TRBV12-3 or TRBV12-4 with TRBJ1-5; 7 bases match TRBD1. CDR3 length: 15 amino acids. Trimming took 5 bases from V and 1 from J; bases not matched to a gene: 5. The chain's CDR3 is CASSPGQRSNQPQHF. In DNA, the CDR3 is TGTGCCAGCAGTCCGGGACAGAGAAGCAATCAGCCCCAGCATTTT.

The chain recombines TRBV12-3 or TRBV12-4 with TRBJ1-3, with 8 bases matching TRBD1. Trimming took 5 bases from V and 3 from J; bases not matched to a gene: 9. The CDR3 runs to 16 residues. DNA for the CDR3: TGTGCCAGCAGTCTCCGCGGACAGGGCGTTGGAAACACCATATATTTT. Translation gives CASSLRGQGVGNTIYF.

This clonotype has more than one count but fewer than ten. The chain recombines TRBV3-1 with TRBJ1-5; tentative D call: TRBD1 (5 bases). The CDR3 sequence is 14 residues long. The germline V gene encodes CDR1 LGHDT and CDR2 YNNKEL (reference sequence). Trimming stripped 8 bases from V and 5 bases from J, with 16 bases between. The CDR3 bases are TGTGCCAGCTCGTTCAGGGTGTCCGATCAGCCCCAGCATTTT. It encodes CASSFRVSDQPQHF.

The CDR3 DNA follows: TGTGCCAGCAGCCGGGACCCGATCTACGAGCAGTACTTC. Translated: CASSRDPIYEQYF. This chain connects TRBV2 to TRBJ2-7; D may correspond to TRBD1 or TRBD2 (5 bases each). V shed 6 bases and J shed 3 bases, with 12 bases lying between them. The CDR3 loop spans 13 amino acids. Germline CDR1 and CDR2: SNHLY and FYNNEI.

V gene TRBV14 combines with J gene TRBJ2-1; unclear D gene. CDR3 length equals 13 residues. Germline loops: CDR1 SGHDN, CDR2 FVKESK. With 0 bases removed from V and 4 bases from J, the gap between germline ends came to 4 bases. The DNA of the CDR3 is TGTGCCAGCAGCCAAGATGTTTACAATGAGCAGTTCTTC. As protein: CASSQDVYNEQFF.

This chain joins TRBV7-6 and TRBJ2-1; D is ambiguous. The CDR3 loop spans 14 amino acids. Germline V gene lookup returns CDR1 SGHVS and CDR2 FNYEAQ. Trimming pared 0 bases from V and 2 bases from J, leaving 5 bases between. CDR3 protein: CASSLAIAYNEQFF. In DNA form, the CDR3 reads TGTGCCAGCAGCTTAGCGATCGCCTACAATGAGCAGTTCTTC.

This clonotype has at least ten counts. V is TRBV7-6 and J is TRBJ2-1, with D possibly matching TRBD2 (5 bases). Germline CDR1 is SGHVS and CDR2 is FNYEAQ. The germline V and J ends were trimmed by 5 bases and 1 base, with 27 bases remaining between them. The CDR3 has 20 amino acids. CDR3 coding DNA: TGTGCCAGCAGCCAAATTGGGGTACTAGTGGCGGTTTTGTCCTACAATGAGCAGTTCTTC. It yields the protein CASSQIGVLVAVLSYNEQFF.

This clonotype was detected only a few times. The chain joins TRBV4-2 to TRBJ1-6; possibly TRBD1 for D (6 bases). In germline, CDR1 is LGHNA, CDR2 YNFKEQ. The CDR3 extends over 16 amino acids. V lost 3 bases, J lost 2 bases, and 11 bases lay in between. The CDR3 protein is CASSQGAGAYNSPLHF. CDR3 nucleotide sequence: TGTGCCAGCAGCCAGGGGGCAGGCGCCTATAATTCACCCCTCCACTTT.

This clonotype was seen ten or more times. The chain couples TRBV3-1 to TRBJ1-2; no reliable D call. V was cut by 0 bases and J by 4 bases, with 15 bases left in between. The CDR3 runs to 16 residues. Germline V gives CDR1 LGHDT, CDR2 YNNKEL (reference sequence). CDR3 amino acids: CASSQDLVVRSYGYTF. The CDR3 DNA is TGTGCCAGCAGCCAAGATCTTGTCGTACGGAGCTATGGCTACACCTTC.

On this clonotype: A clone one base away is much larger, so this may be a read error. The CDR3 DNA reads as TGCGCCAGCAGCTCAAAGCGGCCCCTAGCGAAAGAGACCCAGTACTTC. Protein: CASSSKRPLAKETQYF. This rearrangement joins TRBV5-1 to TRBJ2-5, with D possibly matching TRBD2 (6 bases). Germline lookup yields CDR1 SGHRS and CDR2 YFSETQ. The CDR3 runs 16 residues. Trimming cost V 3 bases and J 3 bases, with 18 bases left between them.

This clonotype has just a few counts. The chain uses TRBV5-1 and TRBJ2-7; TRBD1 aligns across 7 bases. Looked up from germline, CDR1 is SGHRS and CDR2 is YFSETQ. CDR3 length equals 15 residues. With 5 bases clipped from V and 2 bases from J, the junction kept 10 bases outside the gene matches. The CDR3 sequence: CASRDDTGAPYEQYF. The CDR3 region has the DNA TGCGCCAGCAGAGACGATACAGGGGCACCCTACGAGCAGTACTTC.

This clonotype was observed at least ten times. This chain connects TRBV9 to TRBJ1-1, with D perhaps matching TRBD1 (5 bases). The CDR3 covers 16 residues. V was shortened by 5 bases and J by 0 bases, with 17 bases between the two germline ends. Germline V gene data show CDR1 as SGDLS and CDR2 as YYNGEE. Written as DNA, the CDR3 is TGTGCCAGCAGTAGTGGGGCAAAGCGGGTGAACACTGAAGCTTTCTTT. Residues: CASSSGAKRVNTEAFF.